The 15 T cell receptor beta chains below all came from one sample that was sequenced in a study of blood T cell repertoires in COVID-19. The data were produced by immunoSEQ multiplex PCR, yet TCRdb's version contains in-frame clones alone and is incomplete. Here the sample spans about 100,000 clones, about 86% being singletons. Material: peripheral blood. Every receptor here comes from a woman aged 55-69 years in a cohort sampled during active or convalescent COVID-19.

The chain combines TRBV6-2 or TRBV6-3 with TRBJ1-5; no clear D gene. The CDR3 has 14 residues. V was pared by 6 bases and J by 2 bases, with 11 bases between. The V gene's germline CDR1 is MNHEY and CDR2 SVGEGT. The CDR3 loop is CASSPLTGNQPQHF. CDR3 bases: TGTGCCAGCAGCCCCCTCACGGGCAATCAGCCCCAGCATTTT.

As regards this clone: Other nucleotide sequences in the sample specify the same CDR3. The chain combines TRBV9 with TRBJ1-4; maybe TRBD1 (5 bases). There are 15 residues in the CDR3. The germline V gene encodes CDR1 SGDLS and CDR2 YYNGEE. Trimming took 0 bases from V and 2 from J, leaving 8 bases between them. DNA of the CDR3: TGTGCCAGCAGCGTAGCTGGGGGGACTAATGAAAAACTGTTTTTT. Residues: CASSVAGGTNEKLFF.

The V call is TRBV7-4, the J call TRBJ1-5; D gene ambiguous. The CDR3 runs 17 residues. V was shortened by 5 bases and J by 5 bases, with 22 bases between the two germline ends. Germline CDR1 reads SGHVT; CDR2 reads SQSDAQ. The CDR3 protein is CASSPRPVGEAHQPQHF. The CDR3 DNA reads as TGTGCCAGCAGCCCTCGCCCTGTGGGAGAGGCCCATCAGCCCCAGCATTTT.

The genes are TRBV7-3 and TRBJ1-2, with 7 bases lining up with TRBD1. Germline V CDR1 and CDR2: SGHTA, FQGTGA. V was pared by 3 bases and J by 7 bases, with 5 bases of the junction left unmatched. The CDR3 spans 13 residues. This CDR3 is CASSFGQAAGYTF. Here the CDR3 DNA reads TGTGCCAGCAGCTTCGGACAGGCGGCTGGCTACACCTTC.

The chain is built from TRBV10-3 and TRBJ1-5; 7 bases line up with TRBD1. The CDR3 runs to 14 residues. CDR1 is ENHRY, CDR2 SYGVKD, per germline. The ends lost 2 bases at V and 5 bases at J; junction bases unmatched: 3. The CDR3 region is CAISETGVDQPQHF. The CDR3, as DNA: TGTGCCATCAGTGAGACAGGGGTGGATCAGCCCCAGCATTTT.

The V and J genes are TRBV3-1 (or the pseudogene TRBV3-2) and TRBJ2-6; D not resolved. The CDR3 contains 15 residues. Per germline, CDR1 LGHDT and CDR2 YNNKEL (reference sequence). V gave up 5 bases and J gave up 2 bases, with 10 bases separating them. CDR3 amino acids: CASSSRGPGANVLTF. In DNA form, the CDR3 reads TGTGCCAGCAGCTCACGTGGGCCTGGGGCCAACGTCCTGACTTTC.

This clone has a single count. J is TRBJ1-1 and V is TRBV18; D is ambiguous. The CDR3 is 16 residues long. From germline, CDR1 is KGHSH and CDR2 LQKENI. The ends were cut back, 0 bases at V and 3 bases at J, with 14 bases in the middle. The CDR3 protein is CASSPPAAGLYTEAFF. DNA of the CDR3: TGTGCCAGCTCACCACCGGCTGCAGGCCTTTACACTGAAGCTTTCTTT.

This chain joins TRBV19 and TRBJ1-1; a possible D gene is TRBD1 (6 bases). Germline values: CDR1 LNHDA, CDR2 SQIVND (reference sequence). This CDR3 has 11 amino acids. Trimming left V 4 bases short and J 7 bases short, with 7 bases between. The DNA of the CDR3 is TGTGCCAGTAGTACGACAGGTGAAGCTTTCTTT. Translated, it gives CASSTTGEAFF.

This chain connects TRBV9 to TRBJ2-5; tentatively, D is TRBD1 (5 bases). The CDR3 has 14 amino acids. The germline gives CDR1 SGDLS, CDR2 YYNGEE. Between the trimmed V and J ends, which lost 4 bases and 4 bases, there was a span of 14 bases. CDR3 DNA sequence: TGTGCCAGCAGCCCTACAGGTCCCGGAGAGACCCAGTACTTC. Translating it yields CASSPTGPGETQYF.

The CDR3 here is CASRENSPGELFF. The DNA for the CDR3 is TGTGCCAGCAGAGAGAACAGTCCCGGGGAGCTGTTTTTT. This chain links TRBV6-5 with TRBJ2-2; D ambiguous. Trimming removed 6 bases at V and 6 bases at J, with 11 bases between. This CDR3 has 13 amino acids. From germline, CDR1 is MNHEY and CDR2 SVGAGI.

This clone was observed a handful of times. The chain carries TRBV7-9 and TRBJ1-6; D ambiguous. The CDR3 extends over 15 amino acids. The germline gives CDR1 SEHNR, CDR2 FQNEAQ (reference sequence). V lost 2 bases and J 5 bases, leaving 10 bases between the germline ends. The CDR3: CASSLLGPDNSPLHF. In DNA form, the CDR3 reads TGTGCCAGCAGCTTATTGGGCCCAGATAATTCACCCCTCCACTTT.

This clone was recorded a few times. The chain employs TRBV6-5 and TRBJ2-5, with 13 bases identical to TRBD2. The ends lost 11 bases at V and 5 bases at J; junction bases unmatched: 5. Per germline, CDR1 MNHEY and CDR2 SVGAGI. The CDR3 runs to 13 residues. The CDR3 region is CALRTSGSETQYF. CDR3 DNA: TGTGCCTTACGGACTAGCGGGAGTGAGACCCAGTACTTC.

The chain has TRBV7-9 and TRBJ2-2; maybe TRBD1 (7 bases). CDR1 and CDR2 (germline): SEHNR, FQNEAQ (reference sequence). The ends were cut back, 4 bases at V and 3 bases at J, with 15 bases in the middle. This CDR3 region has 16 residues. The CDR3 DNA reads as TGTGCCAGCAGCTCCGACCAGGGGGGATACACCGGGGAGCTGTTTTTT. Amino acids: CASSSDQGGYTGELFF.

J is TRBJ2-1 and V is TRBV11-2; possible D gene TRBD2, 5 bases. Trimming took 5 bases from V and 5 from J, leaving 19 bases between them. Germline assignment: CDR1 SGHAT and CDR2 FQNNGV. This CDR3 spans 16 amino acids. In DNA, the CDR3 is TGTGCCAGCAGCCCCAGACTACTCCCGCGGCACAATGAGCAGTTCTTC. Translation gives CASSPRLLPRHNEQFF.

This clone was observed a handful of times. This chain links TRBV27 with TRBJ1-3; weak D call: TRBD1 (5 bases). Trimming removed 2 bases from V and 0 bases from J, with 14 bases in between. Germline CDR1 and CDR2: MNHEY and SMNVEV (reference sequence). CDR3 length: 17 amino acids. This chain's CDR3 is CASSLTGIESSGNTIYF. CDR3 nucleotides: TGTGCCAGCAGTTTAACAGGAATCGAGAGCTCTGGAAACACCATATATTTT.